The next 14 T cell receptor beta chains were all read from a single sample in a study of cytomegalovirus exposure and HLA in healthy donors. PCR primers comprised 60 Vbeta and 13 Jbeta primers. The data were produced by immunoSEQ multiplex PCR, yet TCRdb's version contains in-frame clones alone and is incomplete. The table lists about 130,000 clones, 84% of them singletons. Sequenced material: PBMCs. These receptors all come from a man in his forties or fifties in good health and CMV-seronegative.

The chain's CDR3 is CATSNQQVRGYTF. CDR3 DNA: TGTGCCACCAGCAATCAACAGGTCCGTGGCTACACCTTC. This rearrangement joins TRBV15 to TRBJ1-2; weak D call: TRBD1 (5 bases). The CDR3 loop spans 13 amino acids. Deletions cut 4 bases from V and 7 bases from J, with 13 bases between. CDR1 and CDR2 from the germline V gene are LNHNV and YYDKDF (reference sequence).

The genes are TRBV18 and TRBJ2-5, with 9 bases fitting TRBD1. CDR1 is KGHSH, CDR2 LQKENI, per germline. The CDR3 runs to 16 residues. V was pared by 4 bases and J by 4 bases, with 10 bases of the junction left unmatched. The CDR3 coding sequence is TGTGCCAGCTCACTCCTCTCCGGGACAGGGATAGAGACCCAGTACTTC. Protein: CASSLLSGTGIETQYF.

V is TRBV7-9 and J is TRBJ2-1; 10 bases are shared with TRBD2. The CDR3 has 15 amino acids. Germline assignment: CDR1 SEHNR and CDR2 FQNEAQ (reference sequence). V lost 6 bases and J lost 4; bases outside the gene matches: 6. CDR3 nucleotide sequence: TGTGCCAGCAGTTCTACTAGCGGGGCTTACAATGAGCAGTTCTTC. Its translation is CASSSTSGAYNEQFF.

The V gene is TRBV5-1, the J gene TRBJ1-1; D is possibly TRBD1 (5 bases). The V end was cut by 4 bases, the J end by 5 bases, with 18 bases between. Germline loops: CDR1 SGHRS, CDR2 YFSETQ. The CDR3 is 15 residues long. CDR3 protein: CASSNPGGARTEAFF. CDR3 sequence (DNA): TGCGCCAGCAGCAATCCCGGCGGGGCACGGACTGAAGCTTTCTTT.

The rearrangement joins TRBV5-1 to TRBJ1-2; D is unclear. This CDR3 contains 13 residues. CDR1 and CDR2 (germline): SGHRS, YFSETQ. V shed 1 base and J shed 3 bases, with 7 bases lying between them. DNA for the CDR3: TGCGCCAGCAGCTTGCGGCAGGACTATGGCTACACCTTC. Amino acids: CASSLRQDYGYTF.

This clone was observed a few times. The rearrangement joins TRBV15 to TRBJ2-3; 7 nucleotides line up with TRBD2. CDR1 is LNHNV, CDR2 YYDKDF, per germline (reference sequence). The CDR3 runs 14 residues. V was clipped by 9 bases and J by 3 bases; unmatched bases: 9. The CDR3 spells CATAGPRRTDTQYF. CDR3 nucleotides: TGTGCCACAGCGGGGCCTAGGCGTACAGATACGCAGTATTTT.

The rearrangement links TRBV6-1 to TRBJ1-5; 9 bases match TRBD1. V lost 4 bases to trimming and J lost 4 bases; unmatched junction nucleotides: 11. Per the germline V gene, CDR1 is MNHNS and CDR2 is SASEGT. The CDR3 is 17 residues long. CDR3 sequence: CASSASRDRAFNQPQHF. CDR3 coding DNA: TGTGCCAGCAGTGCCTCGCGGGACAGGGCCTTTAATCAGCCCCAGCATTTT.

This clone appeared a single time. The same CDR3 arises from other DNA sequences in this sample as well. The chain combines TRBV5-1 with TRBJ1-1; D remains ambiguous. The CDR3 covers 13 residues. Germline V gene sequence: CDR1 SGHRS, CDR2 YFSETQ. Trimming shortened V by 0 bases and J by 2 bases, and 5 bases separated the two germline ends. The CDR3 reads CASSLEQNTEAFF. CDR3 DNA: TGCGCCAGCAGCTTGGAACAAAACACTGAAGCTTTCTTT.

The V and J genes are TRBV2 and TRBJ1-6; TRBD1 matches 10 bases. The junction had 4 bases not matched to a gene; V was cut back by 5 bases and J by 9 bases. CDR3 size: 14 residues. The germline V gene has CDR1 SNHLY and CDR2 FYNNEI. The CDR3 spells CASSPGQGTSPLHF. The CDR3 nucleotides read TGTGCCAGCAGTCCGGGACAGGGGACTTCACCCCTCCACTTT.

This clone showed up just once. V usage is TRBV7-9 and J usage is TRBJ1-4; D is perhaps TRBD1 (6 bases). The length of the CDR3 is 13 residues. From germline, CDR1 is SEHNR and CDR2 FQNEAQ (reference sequence). Trimming removed 10 bases from V and 4 bases from J, with 13 bases in between. The CDR3 loop reads CATRQDLNEKLFF. In nucleotides, the CDR3 is TGTGCCACCCGACAGGACCTTAATGAAAAACTGTTTTTT.

The chain joins TRBV27 to TRBJ1-1, with 7 bases lining up with TRBD1. CDR3 length equals 13 residues. The J segment lost 1 base and the V segment lost 7 bases, leaving 3 bases of the junction unmatched. CDR1 is MNHEY and CDR2 is SMNVEV in the germline V gene (reference sequence). The CDR3 loop is CASKTGENTEAFF. For the CDR3, the DNA is TGTGCCAGCAAAACAGGGGAGAACACTGAAGCTTTCTTT.

This rearrangement joins TRBV7-8 to TRBJ1-3, with no clear D. Germline lookup yields CDR1 SGHVS and CDR2 FQNEAQ. The CDR3 is made up of 16 amino acids. Trimming stripped 5 bases from V and 3 bases from J, with 17 bases between. In DNA form, the CDR3 reads TGTGCCAGCAGCCTGGAGTTTACTCCACTTGGAAACACCATATATTTT. Translating gives CASSLEFTPLGNTIYF. The complete variable domain, with remaining parts taken from reference TRBV7-8 and TRBJ1-3, reads GAGVSQSPRYKVAKRGQDVALRCDPISGHVSLFWYQQALGQGPEFLTYFQNEAQLDKSGLPSDRFFAERPEGSVSTLKIQRTQQEDSAVYLCASSLEFTPLGNTIYFGEGSWLTVV.

This clone occurred once. The chain uses TRBV19 and TRBJ1-4; 7 bases fit TRBD1. Looked up from germline, CDR1 is LNHDA and CDR2 is SQIVND (reference sequence). CDR3 length equals 18 residues. V was pared by 7 bases and J by 6 bases, with 20 bases of the junction left unmatched. The CDR3 DNA sequence: TGTGCCAGTACCGGTGGGGGGCGTAGACAGGGAGGAGATGAAAAACTGTTTTTT. Amino acids: CASTGGGRRQGGDEKLFF.

This rearrangement joins TRBV18 to TRBJ1-3; unclear D gene. The CDR3 runs to 13 residues. The germline gives CDR1 KGHSH, CDR2 LQKENI. V lost 7 bases and J lost 0, with 7 bases in between. The CDR3: CASCESSGNTIYF. The CDR3 DNA is TGTGCCAGCTGCGAGAGCTCTGGAAACACCATATATTTT.